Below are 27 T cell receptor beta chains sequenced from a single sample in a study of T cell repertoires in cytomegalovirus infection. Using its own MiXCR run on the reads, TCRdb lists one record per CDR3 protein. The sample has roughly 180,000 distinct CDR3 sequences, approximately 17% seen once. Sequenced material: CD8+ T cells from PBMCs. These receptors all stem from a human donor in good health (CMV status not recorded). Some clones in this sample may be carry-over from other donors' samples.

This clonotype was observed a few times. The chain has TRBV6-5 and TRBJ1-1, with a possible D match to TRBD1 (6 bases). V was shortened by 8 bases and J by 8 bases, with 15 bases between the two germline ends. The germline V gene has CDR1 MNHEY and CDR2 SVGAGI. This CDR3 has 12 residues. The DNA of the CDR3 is TGTGCCAGCGGACCACAGGGTGTCGAAGCTTTCTTT. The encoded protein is CASGPQGVEAFF.

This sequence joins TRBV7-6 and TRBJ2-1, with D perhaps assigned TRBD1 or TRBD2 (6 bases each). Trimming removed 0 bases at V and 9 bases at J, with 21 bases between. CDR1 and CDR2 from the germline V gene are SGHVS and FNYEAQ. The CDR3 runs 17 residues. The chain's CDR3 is CASSLALSGGRAGEQFF. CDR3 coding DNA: TGTGCCAGCAGCTTAGCGCTTTCCGGGGGCCGGGCAGGTGAGCAGTTCTTC. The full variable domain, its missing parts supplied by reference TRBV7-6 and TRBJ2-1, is GAGVSQSPRYKVTKRGQDVALRCDPISGHVSLYWYRQALGQGPEFLTYFNYEAQQDKSGLPNDRFSAERPEGSISTLTIQRTEQRDSAMYRCASSLALSGGRAGEQFFGPGTRLTVL.

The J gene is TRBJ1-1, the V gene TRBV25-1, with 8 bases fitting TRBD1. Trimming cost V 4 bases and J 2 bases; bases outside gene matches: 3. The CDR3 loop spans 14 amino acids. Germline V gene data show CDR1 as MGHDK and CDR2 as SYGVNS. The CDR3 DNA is TGTGCCAGCAGTGGACAGGGGATCAACACTGAAGCTTTCTTT. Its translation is CASSGQGINTEAFF.

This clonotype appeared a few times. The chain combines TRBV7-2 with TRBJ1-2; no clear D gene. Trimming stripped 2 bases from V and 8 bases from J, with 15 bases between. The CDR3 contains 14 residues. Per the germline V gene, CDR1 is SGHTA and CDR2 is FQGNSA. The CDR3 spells CASSLIREFGGYTF. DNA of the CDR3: TGTGCCAGCAGCTTAATAAGGGAATTCGGCGGCTACACCTTC.

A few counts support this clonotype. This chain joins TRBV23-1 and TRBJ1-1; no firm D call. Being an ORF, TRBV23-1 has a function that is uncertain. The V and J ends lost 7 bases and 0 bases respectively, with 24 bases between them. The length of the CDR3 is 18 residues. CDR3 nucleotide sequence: TGCGCCAGCACTCCAAACGTTGGGAGGGCAAGTGTGAACACTGAAGCTTTCTTT. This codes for CASTPNVGRASVNTEAFF.

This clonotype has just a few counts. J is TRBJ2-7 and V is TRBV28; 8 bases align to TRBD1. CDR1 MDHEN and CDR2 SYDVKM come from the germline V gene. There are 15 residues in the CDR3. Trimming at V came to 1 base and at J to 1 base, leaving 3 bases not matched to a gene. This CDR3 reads CASSLSGTGSYEQYF. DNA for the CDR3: TGTGCCAGCAGTTTATCCGGGACAGGATCCTACGAGCAGTACTTC.

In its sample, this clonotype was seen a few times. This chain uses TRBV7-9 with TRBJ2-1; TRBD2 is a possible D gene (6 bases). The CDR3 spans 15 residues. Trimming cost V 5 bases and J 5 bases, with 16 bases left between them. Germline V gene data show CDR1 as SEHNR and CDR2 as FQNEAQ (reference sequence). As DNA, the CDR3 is TGTGCCAGCAGCCCCCACCCCGGGGGAGACAATGAGCAGTTCTTC. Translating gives CASSPHPGGDNEQFF.

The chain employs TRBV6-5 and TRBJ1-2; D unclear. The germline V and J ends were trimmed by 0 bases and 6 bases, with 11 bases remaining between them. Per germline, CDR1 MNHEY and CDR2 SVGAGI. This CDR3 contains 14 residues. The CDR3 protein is CASSYSEGWDGYTF. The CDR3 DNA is TGTGCCAGCAGTTACTCGGAGGGTTGGGATGGCTACACCTTC.

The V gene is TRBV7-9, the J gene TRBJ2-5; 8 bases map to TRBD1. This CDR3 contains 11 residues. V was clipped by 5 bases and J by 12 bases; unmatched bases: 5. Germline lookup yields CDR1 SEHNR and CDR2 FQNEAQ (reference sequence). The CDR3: CASSGPGQEYF. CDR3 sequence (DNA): TGTGCCAGCAGCGGACCGGGACAGGAGTACTTC.

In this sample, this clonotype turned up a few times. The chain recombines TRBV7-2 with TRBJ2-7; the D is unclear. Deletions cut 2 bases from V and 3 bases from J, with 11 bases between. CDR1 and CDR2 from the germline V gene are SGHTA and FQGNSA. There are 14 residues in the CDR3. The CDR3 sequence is CASSLSDTRYEQYF. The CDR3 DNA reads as TGTGCCAGCAGCTTAAGTGACACCCGCTACGAGCAGTACTTC.

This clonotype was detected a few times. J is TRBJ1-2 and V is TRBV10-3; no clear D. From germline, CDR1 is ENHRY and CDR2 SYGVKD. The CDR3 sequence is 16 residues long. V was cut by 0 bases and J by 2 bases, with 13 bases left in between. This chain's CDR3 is CAISESEGGWNYGYTF. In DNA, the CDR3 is TGTGCCATCAGTGAGTCGGAAGGAGGATGGAACTATGGCTACACCTTC.

CDR3 DNA: TGTGCCAGCAGCTTAGCCCCGACTAGCGGGGGCTACACAGATACGCAGTATTTT. It yields the protein CASSLAPTSGGYTDTQYF. The V and J genes are TRBV7-2 and TRBJ2-3; 12 bases map to TRBD2. This CDR3 comprises 18 residues. Germline V CDR1 and CDR2: SGHTA, FQGNSA. Unmatched junction bases numbered 6, after V lost 0 bases and J lost 2 bases.

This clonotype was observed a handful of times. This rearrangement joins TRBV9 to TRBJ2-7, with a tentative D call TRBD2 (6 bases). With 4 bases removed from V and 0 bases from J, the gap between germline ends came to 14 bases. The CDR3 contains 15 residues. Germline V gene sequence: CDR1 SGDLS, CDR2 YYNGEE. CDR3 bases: TGTGCCAGCAGCTCCCGGAGGGGAAGCTCCTACGAGCAGTACTTC. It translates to CASSSRRGSSYEQYF.

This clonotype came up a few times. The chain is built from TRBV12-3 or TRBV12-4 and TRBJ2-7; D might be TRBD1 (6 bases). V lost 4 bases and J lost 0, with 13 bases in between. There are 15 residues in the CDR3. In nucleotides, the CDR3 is TGTGCCAGCAGTTCGGACAGTTTGAGCTCCTACGAGCAGTACTTC. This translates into CASSSDSLSSYEQYF.

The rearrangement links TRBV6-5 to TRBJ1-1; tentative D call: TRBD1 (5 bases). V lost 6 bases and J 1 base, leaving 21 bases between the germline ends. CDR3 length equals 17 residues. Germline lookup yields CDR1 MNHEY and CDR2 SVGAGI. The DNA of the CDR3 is TGTGCCAGCAGCCCGCTGACACCCGCAACAGGGAACACTGAAGCTTTCTTT. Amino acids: CASSPLTPATGNTEAFF.

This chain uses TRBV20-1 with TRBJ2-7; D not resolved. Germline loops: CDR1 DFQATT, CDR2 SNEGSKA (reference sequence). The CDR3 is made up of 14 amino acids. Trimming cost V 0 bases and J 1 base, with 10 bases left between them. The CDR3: CSARDLQPSYEQYF. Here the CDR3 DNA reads TGCAGTGCTAGAGATCTTCAACCATCCTACGAGCAGTACTTC.

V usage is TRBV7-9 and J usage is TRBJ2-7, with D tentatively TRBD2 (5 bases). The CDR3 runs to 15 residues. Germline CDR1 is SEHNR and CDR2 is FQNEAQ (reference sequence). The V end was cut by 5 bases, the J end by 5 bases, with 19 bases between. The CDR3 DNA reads TGTGCCAGCAGCACCCCGAGAGGGAAGAAGGACGAGCAGTACTTC. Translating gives CASSTPRGKKDEQYF.

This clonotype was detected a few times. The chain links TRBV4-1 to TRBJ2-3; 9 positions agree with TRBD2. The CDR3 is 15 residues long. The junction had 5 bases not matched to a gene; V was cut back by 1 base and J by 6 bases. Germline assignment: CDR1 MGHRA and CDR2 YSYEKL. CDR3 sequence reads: CASSQGRGGADTQYF. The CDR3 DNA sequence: TGCGCCAGCAGCCAAGGGCGGGGGGGAGCGGATACGCAGTATTTT.

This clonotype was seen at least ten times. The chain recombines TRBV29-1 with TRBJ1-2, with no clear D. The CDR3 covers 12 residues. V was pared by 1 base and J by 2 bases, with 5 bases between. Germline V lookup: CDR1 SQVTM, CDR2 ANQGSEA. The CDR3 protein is CSVEAENYGYTF. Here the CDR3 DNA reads TGCAGCGTTGAAGCTGAGAACTATGGCTACACCTTC. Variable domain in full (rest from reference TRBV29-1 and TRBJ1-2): SAVISQKPSRDICQRGTSLTIQCQVDSQVTMMFWYRQQPGQSLTLIATANQGSEATYESGFVIDKFPISRPNLTFSTLTVSNMSPEDSSIYLCSVEAENYGYTFGSGTRLTVV.

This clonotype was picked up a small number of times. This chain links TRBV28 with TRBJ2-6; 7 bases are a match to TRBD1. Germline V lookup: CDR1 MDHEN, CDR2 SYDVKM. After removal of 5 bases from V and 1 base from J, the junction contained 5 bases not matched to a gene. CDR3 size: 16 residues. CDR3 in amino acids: CASSKGGESGANVLTF. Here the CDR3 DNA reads TGTGCCAGCAGTAAAGGGGGCGAGTCTGGGGCCAACGTCCTGACTTTC.

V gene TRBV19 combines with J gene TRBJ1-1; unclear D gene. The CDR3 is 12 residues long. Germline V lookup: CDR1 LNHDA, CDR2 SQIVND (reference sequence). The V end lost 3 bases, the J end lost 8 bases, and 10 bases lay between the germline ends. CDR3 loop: CASSIRDGEAFF. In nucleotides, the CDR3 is TGTGCCAGTAGTATTCGGGATGGAGAAGCTTTCTTT.

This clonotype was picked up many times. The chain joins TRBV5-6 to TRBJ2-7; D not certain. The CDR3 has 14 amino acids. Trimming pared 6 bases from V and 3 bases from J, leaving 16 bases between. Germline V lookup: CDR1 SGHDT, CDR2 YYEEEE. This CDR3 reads CASTSGWGNYEQYF. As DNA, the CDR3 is TGTGCCAGCACCTCGGGTTGGGGTAACTACGAGCAGTACTTC.

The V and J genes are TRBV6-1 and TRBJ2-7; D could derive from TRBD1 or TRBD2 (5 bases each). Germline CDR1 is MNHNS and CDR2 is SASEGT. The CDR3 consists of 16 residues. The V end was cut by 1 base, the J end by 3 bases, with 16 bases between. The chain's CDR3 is CASSEESDRDGYEQYF. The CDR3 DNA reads TGTGCCAGCAGTGAAGAGTCGGACCGGGACGGCTACGAGCAGTACTTC.

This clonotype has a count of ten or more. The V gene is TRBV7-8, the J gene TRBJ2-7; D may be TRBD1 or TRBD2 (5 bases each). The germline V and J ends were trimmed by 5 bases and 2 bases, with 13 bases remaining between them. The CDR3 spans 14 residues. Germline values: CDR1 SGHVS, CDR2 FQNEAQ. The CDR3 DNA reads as TGTGCCAGCAGCCGAGGGGCAGGAACCTACGAGCAGTACTTC. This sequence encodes CASSRGAGTYEQYF.

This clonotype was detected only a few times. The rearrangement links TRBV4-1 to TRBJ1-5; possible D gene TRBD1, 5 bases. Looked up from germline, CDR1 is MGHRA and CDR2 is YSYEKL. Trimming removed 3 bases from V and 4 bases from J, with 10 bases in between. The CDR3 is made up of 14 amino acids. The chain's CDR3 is CASSQGDPNQPQHF. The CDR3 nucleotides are TGCGCCAGCAGCCAGGGGGATCCTAATCAGCCCCAGCATTTT.

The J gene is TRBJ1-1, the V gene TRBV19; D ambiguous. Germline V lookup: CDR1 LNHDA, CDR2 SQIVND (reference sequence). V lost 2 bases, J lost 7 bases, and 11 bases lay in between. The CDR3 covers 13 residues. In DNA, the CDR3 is TGTGCCAGTAGTATAACAGTGGAATTTGAAGCTTTCTTT. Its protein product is CASSITVEFEAFF.

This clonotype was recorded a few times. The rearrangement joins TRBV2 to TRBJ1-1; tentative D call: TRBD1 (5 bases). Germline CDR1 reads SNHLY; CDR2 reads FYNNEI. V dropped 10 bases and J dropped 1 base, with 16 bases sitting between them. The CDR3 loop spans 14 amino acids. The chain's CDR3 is CAIRQGSSNTEAFF. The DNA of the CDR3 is TGTGCCATCCGGCAGGGATCCTCGAACACTGAAGCTTTCTTT.